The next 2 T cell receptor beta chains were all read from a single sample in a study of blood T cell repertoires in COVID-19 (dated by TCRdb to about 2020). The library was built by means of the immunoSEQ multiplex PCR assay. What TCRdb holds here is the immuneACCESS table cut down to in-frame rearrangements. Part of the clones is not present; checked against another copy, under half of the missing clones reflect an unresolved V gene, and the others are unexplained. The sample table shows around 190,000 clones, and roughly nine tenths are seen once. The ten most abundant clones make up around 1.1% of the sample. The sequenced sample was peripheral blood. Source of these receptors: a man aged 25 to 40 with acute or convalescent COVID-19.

The CDR3 DNA sequence: TGCGCCAGCAGCTTGGCTGGGCGCTCACCCCTCCACTTT. It yields the protein CASSLAGRSPLHF. The V gene is TRBV5-1, the J gene TRBJ1-6; no clear D gene. Trimming left V 0 bases short and J 10 bases short, with 8 bases between. CDR3 length: 13 amino acids. Germline-derived CDR1 and CDR2 are SGHRS and YFSETQ.

In DNA form, the CDR3 reads TGTGCCAGCAGGGACAGAATGAACACCGGGGAGCTGTTTTTT. It is translated as CASRDRMNTGELFF. This chain uses TRBV6-5 with TRBJ2-2, with D tentatively TRBD1 (6 bases). The CDR3 runs to 14 residues. Germline V gene data show CDR1 as MNHEY and CDR2 as SVGAGI. The germline V and J ends were trimmed by 6 bases and 1 base, with 9 bases remaining between them.